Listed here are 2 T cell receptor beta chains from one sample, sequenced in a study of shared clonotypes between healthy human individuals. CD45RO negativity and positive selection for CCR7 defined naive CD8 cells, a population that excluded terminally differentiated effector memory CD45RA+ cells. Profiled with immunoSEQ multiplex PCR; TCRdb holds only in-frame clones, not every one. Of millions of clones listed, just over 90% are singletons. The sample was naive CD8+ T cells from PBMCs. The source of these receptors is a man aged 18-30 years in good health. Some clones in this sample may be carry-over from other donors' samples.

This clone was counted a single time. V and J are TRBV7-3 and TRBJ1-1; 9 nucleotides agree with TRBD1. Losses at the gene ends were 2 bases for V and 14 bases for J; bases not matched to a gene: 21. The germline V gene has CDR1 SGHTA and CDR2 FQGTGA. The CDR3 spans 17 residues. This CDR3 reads CASSLYGGRDRDSMRFF. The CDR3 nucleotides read TGTGCCAGCAGCTTATATGGTGGCCGGGACAGGGACTCCATGCGGTTCTTT.

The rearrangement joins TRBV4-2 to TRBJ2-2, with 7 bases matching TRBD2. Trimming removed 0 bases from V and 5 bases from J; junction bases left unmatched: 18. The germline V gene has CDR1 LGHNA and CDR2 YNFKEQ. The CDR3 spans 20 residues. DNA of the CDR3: TGTGCCAGCAGCCAAGACCCCGTCAGCGGGTACCCCGGGGGGACCGGGGAGCTGTTTTTT. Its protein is CASSQDPVSGYPGGTGELFF.